A single sample gave rise to the 15 T cell receptor beta chains below, sequenced in a study of T cells in Graves' hyperthyroidism and ophthalmopathy. From RNA transcripts, TCR beta CDR3 regions were amplified. The HTBI set primed first-round TCR CDR3 RT-PCR. From the multiplex PCR reads, TCRdb called clonotypes with MiXCR, one entry per CDR3 protein. The data show approximately 600,000 distinct CDR3 sequences, roughly 15% seen once. Sequenced sample: blood. Receptors originate from a woman younger than 45 with Graves' hyperthyroidism.

In its sample, this clonotype was seen many times. The CDR3 nucleotides read TGTGCCAGCAGTTTGGAACTTCCCGGACAGGGGCCTTGGGAGCAGTACTTC. This encodes CASSLELPGQGPWEQYF. The chain is built from TRBV12-3 or TRBV12-4 and TRBJ2-7, with 9 positions matching TRBD1. V was clipped by 3 bases and J by 7 bases; unmatched bases: 16. The length of the CDR3 is 17 residues.

This clonotype occurred a few times. This sequence joins TRBV6-1 and TRBJ2-4; perhaps TRBD2 as D (7 bases). Germline values: CDR1 MNHNS, CDR2 SASEGT. CDR3 size: 14 residues. Trimming removed 4 bases from V and 10 bases from J, with 17 bases in between. CDR3: CASSGRGGRTIQYF. In DNA, the CDR3 is TGTGCCAGCAGTGGAAGGGGGGGCAGAACGATTCAGTACTTC.

Only a few counts were recorded for this clonotype. This sequence joins TRBV5-1 and TRBJ2-1; possibly TRBD2 for D (6 bases). Germline loops: CDR1 SGHRS, CDR2 YFSETQ. The length of the CDR3 is 14 residues. The V and J ends lost 5 bases and 10 bases respectively, with 19 bases between them. The CDR3 spells CASRVGGRAGEQFF. CDR3 nucleotide sequence: TGCGCCAGCAGAGTCGGAGGGCGGGCGGGAGAGCAGTTCTTC.

This clonotype was counted ten times or more. The CDR3 here is CSVETASRGRNEQFF. In nucleotides, the CDR3 is TGCAGCGTTGAAACCGCGTCTAGGGGACGCAATGAGCAGTTCTTC. The rearrangement links TRBV29-1 to TRBJ2-1; D is tentatively TRBD1 or TRBD2 (5 bases each). V was shortened by 2 bases and J by 6 bases, with 17 bases between the two germline ends. This CDR3 comprises 15 residues. The germline CDR1 and CDR2 sequences are SQVTM and ANQGSEA.

This clonotype occurred many times. The V call is TRBV30, the J call TRBJ1-1, with no clear D. The germline V gene encodes CDR1 GTSNPN and CDR2 SVGIG (reference sequence). The V end lost 3 bases, the J end lost 3 bases, and 11 bases lay between the germline ends. The CDR3 is 13 residues long. CDR3 DNA: TGTGCCTGGAGCCAAAAACGTGACACTGAAGCTTTCTTT. Amino acid sequence: CAWSQKRDTEAFF.

The chain joins TRBV7-3 to TRBJ1-2; a weak D match, TRBD1 (5 bases). In germline, CDR1 is SGHTA, CDR2 FQGTGA. Trimming pared 5 bases from V and 10 bases from J, leaving 17 bases between. CDR3 length: 13 amino acids. In DNA form, the CDR3 reads TGTGCCAGCAGCGCACGGGCAGGGCAAGACTACACCTTC. Its protein product is CASSARAGQDYTF.

This rearrangement joins TRBV6-1 to TRBJ2-5, with a possible D match to TRBD1 (6 bases). V dropped 6 bases and J dropped 3 bases, with 14 bases sitting between them. The germline CDR1 and CDR2 sequences are MNHNS and SASEGT. This CDR3 contains 14 residues. The CDR3 DNA follows: TGTGCCAGCAGCCACAGGACAGCAAAAGAGACCCAGTACTTC. It codes for CASSHRTAKETQYF.

The sample holds many counts of this clonotype. V and J are TRBV30 and TRBJ1-2; TRBD1 agrees at 12 bases. V lost 3 bases to trimming and J lost 10 bases; unmatched junction nucleotides: 6. Germline lookup yields CDR1 GTSNPN and CDR2 SVGIG (reference sequence). The CDR3 extends over 13 amino acids. CDR3 in DNA: TGTGCCTGGAGCGGGGACAGGGGGCGTCCCTACACCTTC. It is translated as CAWSGDRGRPYTF.

This chain uses TRBV29-1 with TRBJ1-1, with D hard to call. Germline CDR1 and CDR2: SQVTM and ANQGSEA. The CDR3 runs 11 residues. V was trimmed by 0 bases and J by 10 bases, leaving 9 bases between them. CDR3 in DNA: TGCAGCGTTGAAGATCGGCGCCGAGCTTTCTTT. Amino acids: CSVEDRRRAFF. Looking up the rest from reference TRBV29-1 and TRBJ1-1 gives the full variable domain: SAVISQKPSRDICQRGTSLTIQCQVDSQVTMMFWYRQQPGQSLTLIATANQGSEATYESGFVIDKFPISRPNLTFSTLTVSNMSPEDSSIYLCSVEDRRRAFFGQGTRLTVV.

There are many counts of this clonotype. The J gene is TRBJ2-7, the V gene TRBV7-2, with D perhaps given as TRBD1 or TRBD2 (5 bases each). The V end was cut by 4 bases, the J end by 6 bases, with 16 bases between. This CDR3 is built from 14 residues. Germline CDR1 and CDR2: SGHTA and FQGNSA. This chain's CDR3 is CASSSGTSLPEQYF. In nucleotides, the CDR3 is TGTGCCAGCAGCTCCGGGACCAGCCTCCCCGAGCAGTACTTC.

The chain is built from TRBV27 and TRBJ1-6, with D possibly matching TRBD1 (5 bases). Germline assignment: CDR1 MNHEY and CDR2 SMNVEV (reference sequence). V was pared by 6 bases and J by 0 bases, with 9 bases between. The CDR3 is 15 residues long. The CDR3: CASRGGGSYNSPLHF. CDR3 coding DNA: TGTGCCAGCAGGGGGGGGGGCTCCTATAATTCACCCCTCCACTTT.

This clonotype was recorded at least ten times. The gene calls are TRBV5-5 and TRBJ2-5; a weak D match, TRBD1 (6 bases). The germline gives CDR1 SGHKS, CDR2 YYEKEE (reference sequence). V lost 3 bases to trimming and J lost 7 bases, with 13 bases between them. The CDR3 is made up of 13 amino acids. The CDR3 reads CASSSDSVGTQYF. DNA for the CDR3: TGTGCCAGCAGCTCGGACAGCGTCGGGACCCAGTACTTC.

In the case of this clonotype: The junction shows a germline mismatch at one end, possibly a read error. The V gene is TRBV7-7, the J gene TRBJ2-1; 9 nucleotides agree with TRBD2. This CDR3 has 16 amino acids. The germline CDR1 and CDR2 sequences are SSHAT and FNYEAQ (reference sequence). CDR3 amino acids: CASSPRGGRAFNEQFF. CDR3 DNA: TGTGCTAGCAGCCCAAGGGGCGGGAGGGCCTTTAATGAGCAGTTCTTC.

This clonotype was seen at least ten times. The J gene is TRBJ2-5, the V gene TRBV28, with TRBD1 as a possible D gene (6 bases). Germline values: CDR1 MDHEN, CDR2 SYDVKM. V lost 6 bases to trimming and J lost 5 bases, with 19 bases between them. CDR3 length: 15 residues. In nucleotides, the CDR3 is TGTGCCAGCAGCATCAACAGGGTTTTAGGGGAGACCCAGTACTTC. Protein: CASSINRVLGETQYF. The whole variable domain, filled in from reference TRBV28 and TRBJ2-5, reads DVKVTQSSRYLVKRTGEKVFLECVQDMDHENMFWYRQDPGLGLRLIYFSYDVKMKEKGDIPEGYSVSREKKERFSLILESASTNQTSMYLCASSINRVLGETQYFGPGTRLLVL.

The chain uses TRBV9 and TRBJ2-5, with D tentatively TRBD1 or TRBD2 (5 bases each). Germline V gives CDR1 SGDLS, CDR2 YYNGEE. This CDR3 has 14 amino acids. The V and J ends lost 6 bases and 1 base respectively, with 13 bases between them. CDR3 nucleotide sequence: TGTGCCAGCAACGTTTATGGGACCCAAGAGACCCAGTACTTC. Residues: CASNVYGTQETQYF.